Listed below are T cell receptor beta chains from one sample, sequenced in a study of early T cells in non-severe SARS-CoV-2 infection. One entry per CDR3 protein results from TCRdb running MiXCR on the 5' RACE reads. The sample lists 85,000 to 90,000 distinct CDR3 sequences; about 15% were seen once. The specimen sequenced was whole blood. Receptors were obtained from an adult who was a healthcare worker with PCR-confirmed SARS-CoV-2 infection or an uninfected control (not recorded which). CDR3s include the opening cysteine and the closing phenylalanine or tryptophan. A D gene is named only where the DNA matches it firmly. Clone size is shown for a subset of rows, as once, few, many or a class of expanded clone.

. | few | TRBJ1-5 | TRBV12-3/TRBV12-4 | TGTGCCAGCAGTTCCCCACAGGGCCTAAATCAGCCCCAGCATTTT | CASSSPQGLNQPQHF
TRBD1 | few | TRBJ1-1 | TRBV7-6 | TGTGCCAGCAGCTTAGCAGGACAGGGGCGAAGGCAGAACACTGAAGCTTTCTTT | CASSLAGQGRRQNTEAFF
. | . | TRBJ2-7 | TRBV6-5 | TGTGCCAGCAGAAAGAAACAGGGTGTGGAGCAGTACTTC | CASRKKQGVEQYF
. | . | TRBJ2-1 | TRBV28 | TGTGCCAGCAGCCCGGGCCCATGGGGGGAGCAGTTCTTC | CASSPGPWGEQFF
. | few | TRBJ2-1 | TRBV11-2 | TGTGCCAGCACCTTCCTAGCTTCGGGAGAGCAGTTCTTC | CASTFLASGEQFF
TRBD1 | . | TRBJ2-2 | TRBV19 | TGTGCCAGTAGTCCCTACAGGGGTTTAGTTGCCGGGGAGCTGTTTTTT | CASSPYRGLVAGELFF
. | few | TRBJ1-1 | TRBV7-9 | TGTGCCAGCAGCTTTACAGGGAAGGGAACTGAAGTTTTCTTT | CASSFTGKGTEVFF
TRBD1 | few | TRBJ1-5 | TRBV3-1 | TGTGCCAGCAGCCTCGGACAGGGGAGCAATCAGCCCCAGCATTTT | CASSLGQGSNQPQHF
. | few | TRBJ2-1 | TRBV7-9 | TGTGCCAGCAGCTTAGCTGCGGGTCTTAACTACAATGAGCAGTTCTTC | CASSLAAGLNYNEQFF
TRBD1 | many | TRBJ2-5 | TRBV28 | TGTGCCAGCAGACAGACAGGGGGCAGGGGTCTCCCCCAAGAGACCCAGTACTTC | CASRQTGGRGLPQETQYF
. | . | TRBJ1-5 | TRBV19 | TGTGCCAGTACCCAGAGAAATAGCAATCAGCCCCAGCATTTT | CASTQRNSNQPQHF
. | . | TRBJ2-3 | TRBV11-1 | TGTGCCAGCAGCCCCGAAGATACGCAGTATTTT | CASSPEDTQYF
TRBD1 | . | TRBJ1-1 | TRBV28 | TGTGCCAGCAGTACAGGGGCAACTGAAGCTTTCTTT | CASSTGATEAFF
. | few | TRBJ2-1 | TRBV7-8 | TGTGCCAGCAGCTTGAGCCTTTCCCAGCAGTTCTTC | CASSLSLSQQFF
. | . | TRBJ2-1 | TRBV19 | TGTGCCAGTAGTAAGGCGGGGATTAACAATGAGCAGTTCTTC | CASSKAGINNEQFF
TRBD2 | . | TRBJ2-3 | TRBV7-9 | TGTGCCAGCAGGAAGACGGGGAGCGGGGTGGATACGCAGTATTTT | CASRKTGSGVDTQYF
. | few | TRBJ1-2 | TRBV20-1 | TGCAGTGCTAGGCTACAAGCTGGCTACACCTTC | CSARLQAGYTF
. | few | TRBJ2-7 | TRBV9 | TGTGCCAGCAGCACCCGACAGGACCAGGACCACGAGCAGTACTTC | CASSTRQDQDHEQYF
TRBD1 | . | TRBJ1-2 | TRBV29-1 | TGCAGCGTTGTTACGACAGGGGCATATGGCTACACCTTC | CSVVTTGAYGYTF
. | few | TRBJ2-2 | TRBV12-2 | TGTGCAAGTCGCTTAGCGGAAAGCGGCCAGTGGCGGGAGGAAAGTGGCACCGGGGAGCTGTTTTTT | CASRLAESGQWREESGTGELFF
. | . | TRBJ2-1 | TRBV9 | TGTGCCAGCAGCGTAGTCCGGAACAATGAGCAGTTCTTC | CASSVVRNNEQFF
TRBD1 | . | TRBJ1-6 | TRBV25-1 | TGTGCCAGCAGTTGGGACAGTCTAAATTCACCCCTCCACTTT | CASSWDSLNSPLHF
TRBD1 | few | TRBJ1-4 | TRBV27 | TGTGCCAGCGGGACAGACGATGAAGGCGAAAAACTGTTTTTT | CASGTDDEGEKLFF
TRBD2 | . | TRBJ2-7 | TRBV5-1 | TGCGCCAGCAGCTCGGGACTAGCGGACTACGAGCAGTACTTC | CASSSGLADYEQYF
TRBD2 | few | TRBJ2-3 | TRBV11-2 | TGTGCCAGCAGCCTCGGACTAGCGGGAGTAGGCGATACGCAGTATTTT | CASSLGLAGVGDTQYF
. | few | TRBJ2-1 | TRBV19 | TGTGCCAGTAGTATAGACGTCGGGAGCTCCTACAATGAGCAGTTCTTC | CASSIDVGSSYNEQFF
. | once | TRBJ1-2 | TRBV9 | TGTGCCAGCAGCGAGCTGTATGGCTACACCTTC | CASSELYGYTF
. | . | TRBJ2-1 | TRBV11-3 | TGTGCCAGCAGCGGCGGGACCGCGGGGTCGTTCTTC | CASSGGTAGSFF
TRBD2 | . | TRBJ2-1 | TRBV12-3/TRBV12-4 | TGTGCCAGCAGTTTGGGGCCGCCGGCGACTAGCGGGAGGAGGACTGAGCAGTTCTTC | CASSLGPPATSGRRTEQFF
TRBD2 | few | TRBJ2-7 | TRBV5-1 | TGCGCCAGCAGTCGGACTAGCGGGAGAGCGACCTACGAGCAGTACTTC | CASSRTSGRATYEQYF
. | . | TRBJ2-1 | TRBV6-4 | TGTGCCAGCAGTGGCGGGTACAATGAGCAGTTCTTC | CASSGGYNEQFF
. | . | TRBJ2-7 | TRBV5-5 | TGTGCCAGCAGCTTGGTGTCCTTGCCGGCCTACGAGCAGTACTTC | CASSLVSLPAYEQYF
. | many | TRBJ1-1 | TRBV20-1 | TGCAGTGCTAGAGAAGGGCCAGGACACACTGAAGCTTTCTTT | CSAREGPGHTEAFF
. | . | TRBJ2-1 | TRBV3-1 | TGTGCCAGCAGCCAAGGTGGTCCTCTAAGGGAGCAGTTCTTC | CASSQGGPLREQFF
TRBD1 | few | TRBJ2-7 | TRBV6-5 | TGTGCCAGCAGCCCCGGGACAGGACCTTCCTACGAGCAGTACTTC | CASSPGTGPSYEQYF
. | . | TRBJ1-1 | TRBV28 | TGTGCCAGCAGTTTTACAGCTGAAGCTTTCTTT | CASSFTAEAFF
. | . | TRBJ1-1 | TRBV3-1 | TGTGCCAGCAGCCCAGTGGGGAAATCTGAAGCTTTCTTT | CASSPVGKSEAFF
. | few | TRBJ1-1 | TRBV11-2 | TGTGCCAGCAGTTCACCCGCAGGGAGGCTCAACACTGAAGCTTTCTTT | CASSSPAGRLNTEAFF
. | . | TRBJ2-1 | TRBV5-1 | TGCGCCAGCACAACCGTCGGAAGCGGAGACAATGAGCAGTTCTTC | CASTTVGSGDNEQFF
TRBD1 | . | TRBJ2-7 | TRBV29-1 | TGCAGCGTTGAAGCCACAGGGGGGACTGACGAGCAGTACTTC | CSVEATGGTDEQYF
. | . | TRBJ1-2 | TRBV7-9 | TGTGCCAGCAGCCTTACCGGGACACCCAGCTATGGCTACACCTTC | CASSLTGTPSYGYTF
. | many | TRBJ1-3 | TRBV12-3/TRBV12-4 | TGTGCCAGCAGTCCACAAACCTCTGGAAACACCATATATTTT | CASSPQTSGNTIYF